This is a list of T cell receptor beta chains from one sample in a study of blood T cell repertoires in COVID-19. Some clones are missing from TCRdb's copy, which holds only in-frame ones; the method was immunoSEQ multiplex PCR. The repertoire includes about 150,000 clones, under 80% of them detected once, and about 3.9% sits in the top ten. The sample was peripheral blood. The receptors come from a man between 60 and 70 years old with acute or convalescent COVID-19. The CDR3 runs from the conserved cysteine through the conserved F or W. A D gene is named only where the DNA matches it firmly. The size entry is marked missing in some rows and otherwise reads once, few, many or a size class.

clone_size	v_call	d_call	j_call	cdr3_aa	cdr3_nt
-	TRBV28	TRBD1	TRBJ1-2	CASSLRTGGYGYTF	TGTGCCAGCAGTTTACGGACAGGGGGCTATGGCTACACCTTC
-	TRBV7-9	-	TRBJ1-4	CASQAPTGVGKLFF	TGTGCCAGTCAGGCCCCGACAGGAGTAGGTAAACTGTTTTTT
few	TRBV11-2	-	TRBJ2-7	CASSASQVFSYEQYF	TGTGCCAGCAGCGCGTCCCAGGTTTTCTCCTACGAGCAGTACTTC
-	TRBV28	-	TRBJ1-5	CASSLSVGNQPQHF	TGTGCCAGCAGTCTATCCGTAGGCAATCAGCCCCAGCATTTT
-	TRBV3-1/TRBV3-2	-	TRBJ2-1	CASSKGGNEQFF	TGTGCCAGCAGTAAAGGGGGCAATGAGCAGTTCTTC
-	TRBV7-2	-	TRBJ2-7	CASSLVGGPFYEQYF	TGTGCCAGCAGCTTAGTAGGCGGTCCCTTCTACGAGCAGTACTTC
few	TRBV9	-	TRBJ1-6	CASSVTDFPLADSPLHF	TGTGCCAGCAGCGTGACAGATTTCCCGCTCGCCGATTCACCCCTCCACTTT
-	TRBV30	-	TRBJ1-2	CAWSIGGQTNYGYTF	TGTGCCTGGAGTATCGGGGGGCAGACTAACTATGGCTACACCTTC
-	TRBV6-2/TRBV6-3	TRBD1	TRBJ2-2	CASSYIGQANGELFF	TGTGCCAGCAGTTATATTGGACAGGCGAACGGGGAGCTGTTTTTT
-	TRBV10-3	TRBD2	TRBJ2-7	CAISAGTSVSSYEQYF	TGTGCCATCAGTGCCGGGACTAGCGTGAGCTCCTACGAGCAGTACTTC
-	TRBV5-1	-	TRBJ2-3	CASSAGPSGNTQYF	TGCGCCAGCAGCGCCGGGCCCAGCGGAAATACGCAGTATTTT
-	TRBV6-6	-	TRBJ1-1	CASTLGGGVDTEAFF	TGTGCCAGCACCCTCGGCGGGGGAGTGGACACTGAAGCTTTCTTT
-	TRBV7-8	TRBD2	TRBJ2-3	CASSLGLAGGDTQYF	TGTGCCAGCAGCTTAGGGCTAGCGGGAGGGGATACGCAGTATTTT
-	TRBV6-5	-	TRBJ2-2	CASSPDRKNTGELFF	TGTGCCAGCAGCCCGGACAGAAAGAACACCGGGGAGCTGTTTTTT
once	TRBV15	-	TRBJ2-1	CATSRDYQYSYNEQFF	TGTGCCACCAGCAGAGATTATCAGTACTCCTACAATGAGCAGTTCTTC
few	TRBV12-3/TRBV12-4	-	TRBJ2-1	CASSFGGEQFF	TGTGCCAGCAGTTTTGGCGGTGAGCAGTTCTTC
-	TRBV7-6	-	TRBJ2-5	CASSLAQLQETQYF	TGTGCCAGCAGCTTAGCCCAACTCCAAGAGACCCAGTACTTC
-	TRBV7-9	TRBD1	TRBJ1-1	CASSPRTGSRAFF	TGTGCCAGCAGCCCGCGGACAGGTAGTCGGGCTTTCTTT
-	TRBV7-3	TRBD1	TRBJ1-1	CASSLTGGQGKAFF	TGTGCCAGCAGCTTAACGGGGGGACAGGGAAAAGCTTTCTTT
-	TRBV18	TRBD1	TRBJ1-6	CASSPPGTDNSPLHF	TGTGCCAGCTCACCACCGGGGACAGATAATTCACCCCTCCACTTT
-	TRBV5-6	-	TRBJ2-6	CASSLGGLGGSGANVLTF	TGTGCCAGCAGCCTAGGAGGTCTGGGTGGCTCTGGGGCCAACGTCCTGACTTTC
once	TRBV25-1	TRBD2	TRBJ2-7	CASSRLGGTYEQYF	TGTGCCAGCAGTAGGCTCGGGGGGACCTACGAGCAGTACTTC
-	TRBV7-9	TRBD1	TRBJ1-5	CASSYGQASNQPQHF	TGTGCCAGCAGCTACGGACAGGCTAGCAATCAGCCCCAGCATTTT
-	TRBV5-4	-	TRBJ1-2	CASSLGQRNYGYTF	TGTGCCAGCAGCTTGGGTCAGCGTAACTATGGCTACACCTTC
few	TRBV6-1	-	TRBJ2-6	CASSEALRGSGANVLTF	TGTGCCAGCAGTGAAGCGCTTCGAGGGTCCGGGGCCAACGTCCTGACTTTC
-	TRBV7-8	TRBD1	TRBJ1-2	CASSLLPTGDGYTF	TGTGCCAGCAGCTTACTCCCCACAGGGGATGGCTACACCTTC
-	TRBV2	-	TRBJ1-3	CASSESFSGNTIYF	TGTGCCAGCAGTGAGTCTTTCTCTGGAAACACCATATATTTT
-	TRBV7-9	TRBD2	TRBJ2-5	CASSLGGSGRYQETQYF	TGTGCCAGCAGCTTAGGGGGTAGCGGGAGGTACCAAGAGACCCAGTACTTC
once	TRBV6-5	-	TRBJ1-2	CASTQGDYGYTF	TGTGCCAGCACCCAAGGGGACTATGGCTACACCTTC
-	TRBV4-2	TRBD2	TRBJ2-3	CASSQEGQREVTDTQYF	TGTGCCAGCAGCCAAGAAGGCCAGCGGGAGGTCACAGATACGCAGTATTTT
few	TRBV5-5	TRBD1	TRBJ2-4	CASSLFGTGENIQYF	TGTGCCAGCAGCTTGTTTGGGACAGGGGAAAACATTCAGTACTTC
-	TRBV5-1	-	TRBJ2-2	CASSSSGSSTGELFF	TGCGCCAGCAGCTCGTCAGGGTCGAGCACCGGGGAGCTGTTTTTT
-	TRBV5-4	TRBD1	TRBJ2-7	CASSRQGVLDEQYF	TGTGCCAGCAGCCGACAGGGAGTATTGGACGAGCAGTACTTC
-	TRBV5-1	-	TRBJ1-1	CASSFNEGNTEAFF	TGCGCCAGCAGCTTCAATGAGGGGAACACTGAAGCTTTCTTT
-	TRBV6-5	-	TRBJ2-5	CASTPWSATQETQYF	TGTGCCAGCACCCCGTGGTCGGCGACTCAAGAGACCCAGTACTTC
-	TRBV7-9	-	TRBJ1-5	CASSEAGGNQPQHF	TGTGCCAGCAGTGAGGCCGGGGGCAATCAGCCCCAGCATTTT
-	TRBV1	-	TRBJ1-3	CIVQGSDTIYF	TGCATCGTACAGGGGTCGGACACCATATATTTT
-	TRBV28	-	TRBJ2-3	CASSLRFRRNTQYF	TGTGCCAGCAGTTTAAGGTTTAGGCGGAATACGCAGTATTTT
-	TRBV19	-	TRBJ2-7	CASSTSGREQYF	TGTGCCAGTAGTACCTCAGGGAGGGAGCAGTACTTC
-	TRBV6-5	-	TRBJ1-4	CASSLQGTTNEKLFF	TGTGCCAGCAGTTTACAGGGAACAACTAATGAAAAACTGTTTTTT
-	TRBV15	-	TRBJ2-5	CATSRSADQETQYF	TGTGCCACCAGCAGATCCGCGGACCAAGAGACCCAGTACTTC
-	TRBV28	TRBD1	TRBJ1-5	CASSLSGGRQPQHF	TGTGCCAGCAGTTTATCAGGGGGCCGGCAGCCCCAGCATTTT
-	TRBV11-3	TRBD1	TRBJ1-2	CASSPPGQGPIEDYTF	TGTGCCAGCAGCCCGCCAGGACAGGGGCCAATAGAGGACTACACCTTC
-	TRBV5-1	TRBD1	TRBJ1-1	CASSLTGGLMAFF	TGCGCCAGCAGCTTGACAGGGGGCCTCATGGCTTTCTTT
-	TRBV3-1/TRBV3-2	TRBD1	TRBJ2-7	CASSQEGALTGGLYEQYF	TGTGCCAGCAGCCAAGAAGGGGCCTTGACAGGGGGCCTTTACGAGCAGTACTTC
-	TRBV5-1	TRBD1	TRBJ2-7	CASSSGQGKASEQYF	TGCGCCAGCAGCTCGGGACAGGGGAAGGCCTCCGAGCAGTACTTC
-	TRBV30	-	TRBJ2-4	CAWSPRGGTGNIQYF	TGTGCCTGGAGTCCGAGGGGGGGGACGGGAAACATTCAGTACTTC
-	TRBV2	TRBD1	TRBJ1-2	CASSAPLQGALGYTF	TGTGCCAGCAGTGCCCCCCTACAGGGGGCGCTAGGCTACACCTTC
-	TRBV7-9	TRBD2	TRBJ2-7	CASSLTRTSGSHEQYF	TGTGCCAGCAGCTTAACCCGGACTAGCGGGAGCCACGAGCAGTACTTC
-	TRBV6-5	-	TRBJ1-2	CASSKSRVGYGYTF	TGTGCCAGCAGCAAGAGCAGGGTGGGCTATGGCTACACCTTC
many	TRBV30	TRBD1	TRBJ2-2	CATRGTNTGELFF	TGTGCCACCAGGGGGACGAACACCGGGGAGCTGTTTTTT
few	TRBV10-2	TRBD1	TRBJ1-1	CASSESHRGLTEAFF	TGCGCCAGCAGTGAGTCTCACAGGGGCCTGACTGAAGCTTTCTTT
-	TRBV7-3	TRBD2	TRBJ2-1	CASSLSGLAGDEQFF	TGTGCCAGCAGCTTAAGTGGGCTAGCGGGAGATGAGCAGTTCTTC
-	TRBV5-1	TRBD2	TRBJ2-5	CASRSGLAGEYQETQYF	TGCGCCAGCAGATCGGGACTAGCGGGGGAGTACCAAGAGACCCAGTACTTC
-	TRBV5-4	TRBD1	TRBJ2-1	CASRWDRPIENNEQFF	TGTGCCAGCAGATGGGACAGACCCATAGAAAACAATGAGCAGTTCTTC
many	TRBV28	-	TRBJ2-1	CASTPPGQGAWKQFF	TGTGCCAGCACCCCCCCCGGGCAGGGCGCATGGAAGCAGTTCTTC
-	TRBV2	TRBD1	TRBJ1-2	CASRRTGPSEGYTF	TGTGCCAGCAGACGGACAGGGCCCTCGGAAGGCTACACCTTC
few	TRBV18	TRBD1	TRBJ2-5	CASSSQGAQETQYF	TGTGCCAGCTCCTCTCAGGGGGCCCAAGAGACCCAGTACTTC
once	TRBV5-1	TRBD1	TRBJ1-6	CASSLQGAYNSPLHF	TGCGCCAGCAGCTTACAGGGGGCCTATAATTCACCCCTCCACTTT